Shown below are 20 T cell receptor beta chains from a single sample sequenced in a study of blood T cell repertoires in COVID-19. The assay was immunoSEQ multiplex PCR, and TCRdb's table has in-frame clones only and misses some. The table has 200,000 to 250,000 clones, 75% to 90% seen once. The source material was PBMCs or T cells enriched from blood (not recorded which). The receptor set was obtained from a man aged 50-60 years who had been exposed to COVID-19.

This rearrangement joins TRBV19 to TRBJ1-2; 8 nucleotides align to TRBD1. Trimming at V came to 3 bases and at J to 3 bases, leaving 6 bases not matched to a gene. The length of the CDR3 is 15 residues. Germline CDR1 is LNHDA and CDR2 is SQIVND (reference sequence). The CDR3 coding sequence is TGTGCCAGTAGTATTGAAGGGACAGGACACTATGGCTACACCTTC. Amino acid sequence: CASSIEGTGHYGYTF.

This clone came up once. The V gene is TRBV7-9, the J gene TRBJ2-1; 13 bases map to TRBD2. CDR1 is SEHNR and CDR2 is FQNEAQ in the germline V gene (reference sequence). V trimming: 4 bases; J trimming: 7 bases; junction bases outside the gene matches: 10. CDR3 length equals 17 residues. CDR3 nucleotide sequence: TGTGCCAGCAGCTCTCGTTTTACTAGCGGGAGGGGTAATGAGCAGTTCTTC. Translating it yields CASSSRFTSGRGNEQFF.

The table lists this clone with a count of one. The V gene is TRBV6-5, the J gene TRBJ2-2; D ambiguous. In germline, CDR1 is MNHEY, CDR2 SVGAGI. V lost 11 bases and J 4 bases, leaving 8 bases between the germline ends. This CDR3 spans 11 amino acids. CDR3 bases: TGTGCCGCCTACTCCACCGGGGAGCTGTTTTTT. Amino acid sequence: CAAYSTGELFF.

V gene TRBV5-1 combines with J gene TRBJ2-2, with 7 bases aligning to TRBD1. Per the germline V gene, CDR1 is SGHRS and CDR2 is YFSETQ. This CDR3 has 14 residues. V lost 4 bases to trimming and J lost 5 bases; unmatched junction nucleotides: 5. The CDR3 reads CASSPTGVTGELFF. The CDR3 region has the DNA TGCGCCAGCAGCCCCACAGGGGTTACCGGGGAGCTGTTTTTT.

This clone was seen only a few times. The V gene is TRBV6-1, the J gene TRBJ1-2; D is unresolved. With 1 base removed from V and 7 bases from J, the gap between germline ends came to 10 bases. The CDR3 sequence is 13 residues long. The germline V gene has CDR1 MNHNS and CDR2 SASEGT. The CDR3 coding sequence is TGTGCCAGCAGTGAAGGGTGGAGGGTTGGCTACACCTTC. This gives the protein CASSEGWRVGYTF.

CDR3 protein: CASSTPAVWTEAFF. CDR3 in DNA: TGTGCCAGCAGCACCCCAGCGGTATGGACTGAAGCTTTCTTT. This sequence joins TRBV14 and TRBJ1-1; no reliable D call. The V and J ends lost 5 bases and 5 bases respectively, with 15 bases between them. The CDR3 extends over 14 amino acids. Germline CDR1 SGHDN, CDR2 FVKESK.

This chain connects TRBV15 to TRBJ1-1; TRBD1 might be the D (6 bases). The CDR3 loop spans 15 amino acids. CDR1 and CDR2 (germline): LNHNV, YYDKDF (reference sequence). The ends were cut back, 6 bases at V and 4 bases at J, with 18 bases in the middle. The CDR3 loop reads CATRGGQPIGTEAFF. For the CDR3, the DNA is TGTGCCACCAGGGGGGGGCAGCCTATCGGCACTGAAGCTTTCTTT.

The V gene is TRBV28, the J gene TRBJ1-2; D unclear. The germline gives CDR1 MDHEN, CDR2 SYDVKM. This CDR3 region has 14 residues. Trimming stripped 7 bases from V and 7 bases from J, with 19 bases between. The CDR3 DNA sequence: TGTGCCAGCACAGTTTCCCTGACACGTTCTGGCTACACCTTC. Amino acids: CASTVSLTRSGYTF.

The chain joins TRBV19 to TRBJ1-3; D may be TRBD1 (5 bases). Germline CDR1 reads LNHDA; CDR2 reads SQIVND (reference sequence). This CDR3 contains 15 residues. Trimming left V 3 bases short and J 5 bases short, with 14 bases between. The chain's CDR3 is CASSMARVGRNTIYF. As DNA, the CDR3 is TGTGCCAGTAGTATGGCCAGGGTAGGCAGAAACACCATATATTTT.

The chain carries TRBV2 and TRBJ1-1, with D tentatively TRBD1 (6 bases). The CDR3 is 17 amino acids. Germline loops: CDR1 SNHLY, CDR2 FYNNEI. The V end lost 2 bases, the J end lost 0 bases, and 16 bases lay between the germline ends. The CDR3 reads CASSEMVGGLVNTEAFF. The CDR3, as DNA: TGTGCCAGCAGTGAAATGGTGGGGGGGCTGGTGAACACTGAAGCTTTCTTT.

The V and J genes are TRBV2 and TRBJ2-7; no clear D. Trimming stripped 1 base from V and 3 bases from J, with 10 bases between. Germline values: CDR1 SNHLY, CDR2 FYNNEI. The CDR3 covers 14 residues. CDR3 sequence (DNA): TGTGCCAGCAGTGAAGGAGCAACTCTCTACGAGCAGTACGTC. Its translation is CASSEGATLYEQYV.

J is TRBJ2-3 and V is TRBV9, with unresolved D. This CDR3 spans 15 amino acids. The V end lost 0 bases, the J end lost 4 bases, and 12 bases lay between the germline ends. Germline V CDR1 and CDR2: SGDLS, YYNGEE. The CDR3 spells CASSVALDFPDTQYF. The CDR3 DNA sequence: TGTGCCAGCAGCGTAGCTTTAGACTTCCCAGATACGCAGTATTTT. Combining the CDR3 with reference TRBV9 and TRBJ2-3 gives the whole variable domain DSGVTQTPKHLITATGQRVTLRCSPRSGDLSVYWYQQSLDQGLQFLIQYYNGEERAKGNILERFSAQQFPDLHSELNLSSLELGDSALYFCASSVALDFPDTQYFGPGTRLTVL.

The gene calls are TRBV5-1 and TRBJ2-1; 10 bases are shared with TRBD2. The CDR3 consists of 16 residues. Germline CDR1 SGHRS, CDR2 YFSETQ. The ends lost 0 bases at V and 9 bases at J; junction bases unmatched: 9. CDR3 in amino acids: CASSLGLAGAYSEQFF. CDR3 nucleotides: TGCGCCAGCAGCTTGGGGCTAGCGGGGGCGTATAGTGAGCAGTTCTTC.

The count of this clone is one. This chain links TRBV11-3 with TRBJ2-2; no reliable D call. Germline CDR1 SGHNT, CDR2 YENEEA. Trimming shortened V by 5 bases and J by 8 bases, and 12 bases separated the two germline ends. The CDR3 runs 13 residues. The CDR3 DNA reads TGTGCCAGCAGCCCAGTGGGCAGGGGGGAGCTGTTTTTT. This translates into CASSPVGRGELFF.

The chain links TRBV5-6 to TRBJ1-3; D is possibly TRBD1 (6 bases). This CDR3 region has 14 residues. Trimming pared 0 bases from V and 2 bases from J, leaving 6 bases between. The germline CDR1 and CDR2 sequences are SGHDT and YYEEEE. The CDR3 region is CASSLAGAGNTIYF. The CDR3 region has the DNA TGTGCCAGCAGCTTGGCAGGGGCTGGAAACACCATATATTTT.

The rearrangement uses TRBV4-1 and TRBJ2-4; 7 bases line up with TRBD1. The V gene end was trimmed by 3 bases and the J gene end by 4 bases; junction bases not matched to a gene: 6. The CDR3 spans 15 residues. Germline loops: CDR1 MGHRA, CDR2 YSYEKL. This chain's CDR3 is CASSQVWDSKNIQYF. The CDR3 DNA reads TGCGCCAGCAGCCAGGTGTGGGACAGTAAAAACATTCAGTACTTC.

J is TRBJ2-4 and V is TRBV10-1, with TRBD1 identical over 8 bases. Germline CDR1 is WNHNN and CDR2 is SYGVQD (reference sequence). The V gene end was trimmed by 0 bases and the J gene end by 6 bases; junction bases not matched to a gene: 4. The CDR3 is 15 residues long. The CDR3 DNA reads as TGCGCCAGCAGTGAGTCGCGGCAGGGGGCAAACATTCAGTACTTC. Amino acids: CASSESRQGANIQYF.

CDR3 amino acids: CASSSQGALRRDTQYF. CDR3 coding DNA: TGTGCCAGCAGCTCCCAGGGGGCCCTTAGAAGAGATACGCAGTATTTT. V and J are TRBV7-3 and TRBJ2-3; 8 positions agree with TRBD1. The CDR3 is 16 amino acids. The V gene end was trimmed by 4 bases and the J gene end by 5 bases; junction bases not matched to a gene: 11. Germline-derived CDR1 and CDR2 are SGHTA and FQGTGA.

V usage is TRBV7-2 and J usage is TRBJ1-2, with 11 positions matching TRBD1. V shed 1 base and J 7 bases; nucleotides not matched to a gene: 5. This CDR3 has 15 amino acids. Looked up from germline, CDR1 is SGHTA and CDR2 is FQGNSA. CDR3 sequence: CASSLVEDRGPGYTF. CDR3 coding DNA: TGTGCCAGCAGCTTAGTAGAGGACAGGGGGCCTGGCTACACCTTC. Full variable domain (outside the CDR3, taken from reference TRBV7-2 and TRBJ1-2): GAGVSQSPSNKVTEKGKDVELRCDPISGHTALYWYRQSLGQGLEFLIYFQGNSAPDKSGLPSDRFSAERTGGSVSTLTIQRTQQEDSAVYLCASSLVEDRGPGYTFGSGTRLTVV.

DNA of the CDR3: TGTGCCAGTTCGGCCGGGACAGGAGATGAAGCTTTCTTT. It is translated as CASSAGTGDEAFF. The chain recombines TRBV6-4 with TRBJ1-1; 8 bases are shared with TRBD1. Looked up from germline, CDR1 is MRHNA and CDR2 is SNTAGT. The CDR3 sequence is 13 residues long. With 9 bases clipped from V and 7 bases from J, the junction kept 10 bases outside the gene matches.